Presented here are 9 T cell receptor beta chains from one specimen sequenced in a study of shared clonotypes between healthy human individuals. Profiling relied on immunoSEQ multiplex PCR, and the TCRdb table lists in-frame clones only, not all of them. The sample shows about 1.5 million clones, approximately 96% of them seen only once. Sequencing was carried out using naive CD4+ T cells sorted from blood. Subset here: CD45RA+ positively selected. The receptors were gathered from a man in his thirties or forties in good health.

The rearrangement links TRBV14 to TRBJ2-4; D not certain. Between the trimmed V and J ends, which lost 5 bases and 11 bases, there was a span of 16 bases. The CDR3 runs 13 residues. Germline values: CDR1 SGHDN, CDR2 FVKESK. The CDR3 region has the DNA TGTGCCAGCAGCACCCACGTAGGGCCAGTTCAGTACTTC. It specifies CASSTHVGPVQYF.

V gene TRBV29-1 combines with J gene TRBJ2-7; weak D call: TRBD2 (5 bases). Between the trimmed V and J ends, which lost 3 bases and 2 bases, there was a span of 14 bases. In germline, CDR1 is SQVTM, CDR2 ANQGSEA. The CDR3 covers 14 residues. The CDR3 region has the DNA TGCAGCGTTGAGAGCGGAAAAACTCCCTACGAGCAGTACTTC. The encoded protein is CSVESGKTPYEQYF.

On this clone itself: Other DNA sequences from this sample encode an identical CDR3 as well. J is TRBJ2-7 and V is TRBV18, with TRBD1 matching 9 bases. The CDR3 totals 14 residues. The junction had 3 bases not matched to a gene; V was cut back by 3 bases and J by 3 bases. The germline gives CDR1 KGHSH, CDR2 LQKENI. The CDR3 region has the DNA TGTGCCAGCTCACCGGGGACAGGGTTCTACGAGCAGTACTTC. Its translation: CASSPGTGFYEQYF. The full variable domain, rest sourced from reference TRBV18 and TRBJ2-7, is NAGVMQNPRHLVRRRGQEARLRCSPMKGHSHVYWYRQLPEEGLKFMVYLQKENIIDESGMPKERFSAEFPKEGPSILRIQQVVRGDSAAYFCASSPGTGFYEQYFGPGTRLTVT.

The chain uses TRBV19 and TRBJ1-1; 7 bases are shared with TRBD1. Germline CDR1 LNHDA, CDR2 SQIVND (reference sequence). J lost 5 bases, V lost 7 bases, and 13 bases had no gene match. The CDR3 has 15 amino acids. CDR3 sequence (DNA): TGTGCCAGTAACTCGGACAGGAGGCTGAGTACTGAAGCTTTCTTT. The encoded protein is CASNSDRRLSTEAFF.

This chain links TRBV5-1 with TRBJ2-1, with 12 bases matching TRBD2. CDR1 is SGHRS, CDR2 YFSETQ, per germline. The CDR3 runs 15 residues. The V gene end was trimmed by 2 bases and the J gene end by 8 bases; junction bases not matched to a gene: 5. The CDR3 loop reads CASSLLAGGYDEQFF. The CDR3 DNA reads as TGCGCCAGCAGCTTACTAGCGGGAGGTTATGATGAGCAGTTCTTC. Supplemented by reference TRBV5-1 and TRBJ2-1, the full variable domain reads KAGVTQTPRYLIKTRGQQVTLSCSPISGHRSVSWYQQTPGQGLQFLFEYFSETQRNKGNFPGRFSGRQFSNSRSEMNVSTLELGDSALYLCASSLLAGGYDEQFFGPGTRLTVL.

The V gene is TRBV7-9, the J gene TRBJ2-1; 14 nucleotides agree with TRBD2. The germline V gene encodes CDR1 SEHNR and CDR2 FQNEAQ (reference sequence). The ends lost 2 bases at V and 5 bases at J; junction bases unmatched: 5. The CDR3 length is 17 residues. In DNA form, the CDR3 reads TGTGCCAGCAGCTTAAATGGACTAGCGGGAGGTCACAATGAGCAGTTCTTC. Its translation is CASSLNGLAGGHNEQFF.

CDR3 in amino acids: CASSKVASVDEQYF. The CDR3 DNA reads as TGTGCCAGCAGCAAGGTCGCCTCAGTGGACGAGCAGTACTTC. This chain connects TRBV11-2 to TRBJ2-7; no firm D call. This CDR3 region has 14 residues. Trimming removed 5 bases at V and 5 bases at J, with 16 bases between. Looked up from germline, CDR1 is SGHAT and CDR2 is FQNNGV.

The chain joins TRBV5-4 to TRBJ1-1; no clear D gene. CDR1 is SGHNT and CDR2 is YYREEE in the germline V gene (reference sequence). V dropped 4 bases and J dropped 1 base, with 14 bases sitting between them. The CDR3 has 15 amino acids. The CDR3 DNA is TGTGCCAGCAGCCCTGGACTCACAGCGAACACTGAAGCTTTCTTT. This translates into CASSPGLTANTEAFF.

This rearrangement joins TRBV18 to TRBJ2-3, with 8 positions matching TRBD1. The germline V gene encodes CDR1 KGHSH and CDR2 LQKENI. This CDR3 comprises 16 residues. V was pared by 2 bases and J by 3 bases, with 7 bases of the junction left unmatched. CDR3: CASSPVTGGITDTQYF. DNA for the CDR3: TGTGCCAGCTCACCAGTAACAGGGGGAATAACAGATACGCAGTATTTT.